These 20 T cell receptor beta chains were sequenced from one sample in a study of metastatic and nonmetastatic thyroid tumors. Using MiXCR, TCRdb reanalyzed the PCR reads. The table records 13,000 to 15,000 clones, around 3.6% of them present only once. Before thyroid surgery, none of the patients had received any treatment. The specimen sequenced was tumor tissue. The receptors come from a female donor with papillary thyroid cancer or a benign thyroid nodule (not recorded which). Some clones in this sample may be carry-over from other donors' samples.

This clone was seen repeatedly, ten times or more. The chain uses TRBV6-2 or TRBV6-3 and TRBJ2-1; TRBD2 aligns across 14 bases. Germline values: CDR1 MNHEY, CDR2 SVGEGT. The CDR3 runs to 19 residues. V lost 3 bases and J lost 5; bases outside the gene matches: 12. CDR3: CASSYDSGTSGSFHNEQFF. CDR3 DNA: TGTGCCAGCAGTTATGACTCTGGGACTAGCGGGAGTTTCCACAATGAGCAGTTCTTC.

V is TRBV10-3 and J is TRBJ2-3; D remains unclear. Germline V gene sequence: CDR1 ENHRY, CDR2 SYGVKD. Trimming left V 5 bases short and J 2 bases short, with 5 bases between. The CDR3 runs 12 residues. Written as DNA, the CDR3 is TGTGCCATCAGTAACCCCACAGATACGCAGTATTTT. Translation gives CAISNPTDTQYF.

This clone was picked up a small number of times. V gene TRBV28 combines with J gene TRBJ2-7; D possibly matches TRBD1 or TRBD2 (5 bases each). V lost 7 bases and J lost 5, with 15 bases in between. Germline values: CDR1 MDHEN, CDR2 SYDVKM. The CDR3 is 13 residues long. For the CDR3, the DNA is TGTGCCAGCACAGTCCAGGGAGTCGACGAGCAGTACTTC. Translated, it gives CASTVQGVDEQYF.

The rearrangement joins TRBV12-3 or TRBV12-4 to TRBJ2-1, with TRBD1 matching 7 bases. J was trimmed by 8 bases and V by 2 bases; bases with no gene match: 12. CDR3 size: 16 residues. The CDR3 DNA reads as TGTGCCAGCAGTTTAAGGGAGACAGGGCAGGGCTATGAGCAGTTCTTC. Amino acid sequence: CASSLRETGQGYEQFF.

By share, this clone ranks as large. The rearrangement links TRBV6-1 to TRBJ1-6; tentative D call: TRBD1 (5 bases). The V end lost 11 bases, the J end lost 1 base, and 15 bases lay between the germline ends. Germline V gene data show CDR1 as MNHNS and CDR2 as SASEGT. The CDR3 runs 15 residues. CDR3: CAASRVGSYNSPLHF. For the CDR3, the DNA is TGTGCCGCCAGCAGGGTCGGTTCCTATAATTCACCCCTCCACTTT.

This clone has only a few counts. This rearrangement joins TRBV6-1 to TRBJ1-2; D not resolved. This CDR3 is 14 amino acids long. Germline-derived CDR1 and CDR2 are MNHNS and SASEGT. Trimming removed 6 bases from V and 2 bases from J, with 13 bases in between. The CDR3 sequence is CASRGDTPNYGYTF. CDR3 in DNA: TGTGCCAGCAGGGGAGACACGCCAAACTATGGCTACACCTTC.

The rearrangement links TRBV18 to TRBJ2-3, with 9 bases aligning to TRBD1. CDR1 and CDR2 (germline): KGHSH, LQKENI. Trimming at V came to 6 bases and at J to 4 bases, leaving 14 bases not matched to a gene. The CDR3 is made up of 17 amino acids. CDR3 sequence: CASSPRTGVDGADTQYF. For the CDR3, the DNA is TGTGCCAGCTCCCCCCGGACAGGGGTGGATGGGGCAGATACGCAGTATTTT.

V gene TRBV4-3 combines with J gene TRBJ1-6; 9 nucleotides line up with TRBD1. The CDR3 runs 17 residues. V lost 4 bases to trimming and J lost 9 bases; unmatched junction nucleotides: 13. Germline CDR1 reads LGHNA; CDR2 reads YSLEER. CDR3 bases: TGCGCCAGCAGCCCTGAGTGGGGCAGGGGACAGGGTTCACCCCTCCACTTT. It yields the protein CASSPEWGRGQGSPLHF.

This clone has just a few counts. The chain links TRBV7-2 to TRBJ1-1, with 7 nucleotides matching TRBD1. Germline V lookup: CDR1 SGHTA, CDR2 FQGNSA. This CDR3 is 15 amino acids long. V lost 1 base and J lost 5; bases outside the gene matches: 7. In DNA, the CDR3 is TGTGCCAGCAGCTTAGGGCAGGGGGGAAGGACTGAAGCTTTCTTT. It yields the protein CASSLGQGGRTEAFF.

The CDR3 coding sequence is TGTGCCAGCAGTCCCCCCGGGGGGGGAGGGTTGTACGAGCAGTACTTC. Translation gives CASSPPGGGGLYEQYF. The V call is TRBV28, the J call TRBJ2-7; the match to TRBD2 covers 8 bases. Per germline, CDR1 MDHEN and CDR2 SYDVKM. The ends lost 5 bases at V and 4 bases at J; junction bases unmatched: 13. The CDR3 is 16 amino acids.

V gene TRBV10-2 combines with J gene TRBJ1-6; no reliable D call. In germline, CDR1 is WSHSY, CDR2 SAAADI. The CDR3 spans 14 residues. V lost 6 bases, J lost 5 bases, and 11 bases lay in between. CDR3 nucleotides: TGCGCCAGCAGGTTGGGAGACAATAATTCACCCCTCCACTTT. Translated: CASRLGDNNSPLHF.

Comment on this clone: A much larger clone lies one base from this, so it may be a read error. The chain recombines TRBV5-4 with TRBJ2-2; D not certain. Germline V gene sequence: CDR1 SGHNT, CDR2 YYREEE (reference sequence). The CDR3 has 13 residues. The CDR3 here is CTSRRSLRGELFF. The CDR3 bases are TGTACCAGCAGAAGGAGCCTTCGAGGGGAGCTGTTTTTT.

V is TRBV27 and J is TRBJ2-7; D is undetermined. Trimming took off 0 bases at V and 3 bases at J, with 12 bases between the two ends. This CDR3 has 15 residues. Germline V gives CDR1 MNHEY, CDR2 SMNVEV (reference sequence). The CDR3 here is CASSLSPRADYEQYF. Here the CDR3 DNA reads TGTGCCAGCAGTTTATCTCCTAGGGCTGACTACGAGCAGTACTTC.

CDR3 DNA: TGTGCCAGCAGGCAGTCATCCTACGGATACACCGGGGAGCTGTTTTTT. Translation: CASRQSSYGYTGELFF. The chain links TRBV7-3 to TRBJ2-2; D gene unclear. This CDR3 contains 16 residues. V was clipped by 6 bases and J by 3 bases, with 17 bases between them. Germline V gene lookup returns CDR1 SGHTA and CDR2 FQGTGA.

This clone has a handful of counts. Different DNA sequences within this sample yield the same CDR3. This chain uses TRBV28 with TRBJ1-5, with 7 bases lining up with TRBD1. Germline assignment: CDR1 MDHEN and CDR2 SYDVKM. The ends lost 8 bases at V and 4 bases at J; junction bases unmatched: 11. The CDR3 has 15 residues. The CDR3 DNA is TGTGCCAGCCGCCCGCCAGGGGGACTAAATCAGCCCCAGCATTTT. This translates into CASRPPGGLNQPQHF.

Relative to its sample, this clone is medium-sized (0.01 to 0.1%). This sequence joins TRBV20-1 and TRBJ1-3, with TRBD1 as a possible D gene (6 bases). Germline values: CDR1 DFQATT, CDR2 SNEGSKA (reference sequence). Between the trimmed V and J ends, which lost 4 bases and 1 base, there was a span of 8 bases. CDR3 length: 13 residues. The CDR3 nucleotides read TGCAGTGCTAATCAGGGGTCTGGAAACACCATATATTTT. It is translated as CSANQGSGNTIYF.

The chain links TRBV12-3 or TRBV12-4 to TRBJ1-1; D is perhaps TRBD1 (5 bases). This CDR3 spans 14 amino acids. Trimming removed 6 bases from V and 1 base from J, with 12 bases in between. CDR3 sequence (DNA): TGTGCCAGCAGCCACCGTGGGGGGAACACTGAAGCTTTCTTT. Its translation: CASSHRGGNTEAFF.

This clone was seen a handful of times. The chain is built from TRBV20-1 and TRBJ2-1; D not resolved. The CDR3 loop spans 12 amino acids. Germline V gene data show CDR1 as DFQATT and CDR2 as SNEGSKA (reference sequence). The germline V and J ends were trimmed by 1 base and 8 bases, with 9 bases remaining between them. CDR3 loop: CSARGVVDEQFF. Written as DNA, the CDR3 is TGCAGTGCTAGAGGGGTAGTAGATGAGCAGTTCTTC.

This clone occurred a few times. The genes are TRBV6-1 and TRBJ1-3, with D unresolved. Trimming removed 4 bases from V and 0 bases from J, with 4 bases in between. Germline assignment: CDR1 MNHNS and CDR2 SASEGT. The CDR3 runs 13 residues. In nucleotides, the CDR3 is TGTGCCAGCAGTGCGTTCTCTGGAAACACCATATATTTT. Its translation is CASSAFSGNTIYF.

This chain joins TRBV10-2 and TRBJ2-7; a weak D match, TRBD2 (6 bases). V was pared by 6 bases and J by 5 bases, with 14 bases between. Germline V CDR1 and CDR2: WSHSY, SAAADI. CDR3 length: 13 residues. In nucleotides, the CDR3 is TGCGCCAGCAGGCCCCCGGGACTTAACGAGCAGTACTTC. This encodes CASRPPGLNEQYF.